This record looks at one T cell receptor (beta chain) sequence and its context. These data come from a study of identical twins. Unique molecular identifiers were present on the cDNA, and a universal primer site came from template switching. TCRdb passed the 5' RACE reads through MiXCR, listing each CDR3 protein once. The sample carries 450,000 or so distinct CDR3 sequences, roughly 20% recorded once. The specimen sequenced was naive T cells sorted from blood. The source of this sequence is a middle-aged man in good health.

In DNA form, the CDR3 reads TGTGCCATCAACTCCGCATCCAGCGAATACGAGCAGTACTTC. Amino acids: CAINSASSEYEQYF. The genes are TRBV10-3 and TRBJ2-7; D unresolved. Germline-derived CDR1 and CDR2 are ENHRY and SYGVKD. Trimming removed 7 bases from V and 4 bases from J, with 17 bases in between. The CDR3 has 14 residues.